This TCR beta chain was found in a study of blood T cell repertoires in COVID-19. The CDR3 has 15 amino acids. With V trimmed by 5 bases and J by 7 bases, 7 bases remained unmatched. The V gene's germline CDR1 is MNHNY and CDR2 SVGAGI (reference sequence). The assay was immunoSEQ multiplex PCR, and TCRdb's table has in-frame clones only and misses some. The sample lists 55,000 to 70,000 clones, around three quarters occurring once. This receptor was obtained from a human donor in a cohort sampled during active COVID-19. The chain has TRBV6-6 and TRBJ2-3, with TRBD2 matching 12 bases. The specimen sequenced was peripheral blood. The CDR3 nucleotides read TGTGCCAGCAGTAAGACTAGCGGGGGAAAATATACGCAGTATTTT. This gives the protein CASSKTSGGKYTQYF.